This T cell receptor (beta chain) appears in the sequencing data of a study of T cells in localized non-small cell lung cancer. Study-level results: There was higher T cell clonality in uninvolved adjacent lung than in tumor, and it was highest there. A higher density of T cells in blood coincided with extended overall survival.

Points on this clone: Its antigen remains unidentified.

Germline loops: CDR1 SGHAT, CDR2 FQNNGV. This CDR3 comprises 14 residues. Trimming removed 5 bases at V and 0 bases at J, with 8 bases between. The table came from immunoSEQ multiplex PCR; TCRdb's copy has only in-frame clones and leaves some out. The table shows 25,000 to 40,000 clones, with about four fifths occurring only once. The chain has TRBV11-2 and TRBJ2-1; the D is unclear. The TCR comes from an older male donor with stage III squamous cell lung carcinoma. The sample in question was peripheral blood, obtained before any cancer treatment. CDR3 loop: CASSPISSYNEQFF. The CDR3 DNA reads TGTGCCAGCAGCCCAATCAGCTCCTACAATGAGCAGTTCTTC.